This TCR beta chain comes out of a study of T cell responses to AZD1222 COVID-19 vaccine. The study's findings and limits: Two AZD1222 doses significantly raised spike-specific TCR breadth and depth over controls.

The CDR3 loop spans 15 amino acids. Between the trimmed V and J ends, which lost 5 bases and 4 bases, there was a span of 15 bases. CDR1 and CDR2 from the germline V gene are SGHVS and FQNEAQ. The data were produced by immunoSEQ multiplex PCR, yet TCRdb's version contains in-frame clones alone and is incomplete. The table shows under 300,000 clones, with roughly 93% occurring only once. Note on this clone: What it binds is unknown.

Sequencing used peripheral blood, obtained on day 0 of AZD1222 vaccination. The origin of this receptor is an adult in good health. The V gene is TRBV7-8, the J gene TRBJ1-5, with a tentative D call TRBD1 (5 bases). This CDR3 is CASSPLRGTNQPQHF. The CDR3 DNA reads TGTGCCAGCAGCCCCTTGAGAGGGACTAATCAGCCCCAGCATTTT.